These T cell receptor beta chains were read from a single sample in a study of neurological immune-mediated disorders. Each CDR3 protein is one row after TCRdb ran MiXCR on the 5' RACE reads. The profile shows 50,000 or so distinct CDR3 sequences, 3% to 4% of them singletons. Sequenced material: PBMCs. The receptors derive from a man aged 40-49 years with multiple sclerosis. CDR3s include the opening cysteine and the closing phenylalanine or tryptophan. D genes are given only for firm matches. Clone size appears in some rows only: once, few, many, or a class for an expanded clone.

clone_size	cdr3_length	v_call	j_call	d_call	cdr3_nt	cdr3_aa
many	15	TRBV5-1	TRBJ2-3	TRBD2	TGCGCCAGCAGCTTGACGCGGGGGGGCTCAGATACGCAGTATTTT	CASSLTRGGSDTQYF
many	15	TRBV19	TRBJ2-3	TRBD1	TGTGCCAGTAGTATCGAGGGGGCGCGGACAGATACGCAGTATTTT	CASSIEGARTDTQYF
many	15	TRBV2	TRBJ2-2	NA	TGTGCCAGCAGTTTCGACTCGAGGGACACCGGGGAGCTGTTTTTT	CASSFDSRDTGELFF
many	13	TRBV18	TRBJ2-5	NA	TGTGCCAGCTCAACCAACACTCAAGAGACCCAGTACTTC	CASSTNTQETQYF
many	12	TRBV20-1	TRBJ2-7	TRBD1	TGCAGTGCTCTTCCGGGACAGGGAGAGCAGTACTTC	CSALPGQGEQYF
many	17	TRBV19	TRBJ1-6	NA	TGTGCCAGTAGTCCGACAGACGAGACCTTTTATAATTCACCCCTCCACTTT	CASSPTDETFYNSPLHF
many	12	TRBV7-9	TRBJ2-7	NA	TGTGCCAGCAGCTTAGTCTCCTACGAGCAGTACTTC	CASSLVSYEQYF
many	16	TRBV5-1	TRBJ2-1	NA	TGCGCCAGCAGCCCCCCGGGCGGAAGCTCCTACAATGAGCAGTTCTTC	CASSPPGGSSYNEQFF
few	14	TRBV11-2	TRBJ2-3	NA	TGTGCCAGCAGCTCCCCCGCCGAAGCAGATACGCAGTATTTT	CASSSPAEADTQYF
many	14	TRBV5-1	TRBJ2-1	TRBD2	TGCGCCAGCAGAGGACTAGCGGAGGACAATGAGCAGTTCTTC	CASRGLAEDNEQFF
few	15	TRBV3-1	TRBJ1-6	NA	TGTGCCAGCAGCCAAGGGGGGAGGTCAGATTCACCCCTCAACTTT	CASSQGGRSDSPLNF
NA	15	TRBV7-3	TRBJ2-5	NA	TGTGCCAGCAGCCTTAATCCTGGAGGGGGAGAGACCCAGTACTTC	CASSLNPGGGETQYF
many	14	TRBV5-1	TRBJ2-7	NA	TGCGCCAGCACCCCCCGAAGGGCGGCGGGCGAGCAGTACTTC	CASTPRRAAGEQYF
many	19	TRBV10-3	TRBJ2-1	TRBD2	TGTGCCATCAGTGAGTCGATCGGGAGGGTGCGGGGCTCCTACAATGAGCAGTTCTTC	CAISESIGRVRGSYNEQFF
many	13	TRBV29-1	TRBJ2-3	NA	TGCAGCGTTGAGCGGGGGCCCGCAGATACGCAGTATTTT	CSVERGPADTQYF
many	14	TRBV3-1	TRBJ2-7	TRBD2	TGTGCCAGCAGCCAATTTAGCGGGGACTACGAGCAGTACTTC	CASSQFSGDYEQYF
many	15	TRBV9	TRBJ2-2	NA	TGTGCCAGCAGCGTAGACAGACCGAACACCGGGGAGCTGTTTTTT	CASSVDRPNTGELFF
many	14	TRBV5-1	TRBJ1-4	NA	TGCGCCAGCAGCTTGGGGCAGATGAATGAAAAACTGTTTTTT	CASSLGQMNEKLFF
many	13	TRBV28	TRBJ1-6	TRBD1	TGTGCCAGCAGGGCAACAGGGGTTTCACCCCTCCACTTT	CASRATGVSPLHF
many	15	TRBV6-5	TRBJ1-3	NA	TGTGCCAGCAGTTACTCGAGGGGAAACGGAAACACCATATATTTT	CASSYSRGNGNTIYF
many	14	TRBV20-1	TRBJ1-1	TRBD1	TGCAGTGCTCCTCGACAGGGTTTAGCGATCTCGGCTTTCTTT	CSAPRQGLAISAFF
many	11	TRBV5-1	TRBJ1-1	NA	TGCGCCAGCCGGAGGGAAACTGAAGCTTTCTTT	CASRRETEAFF
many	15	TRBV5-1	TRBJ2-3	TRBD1	TGCGCCAGCAGTCCGGCCGGGACAGACACAGATACGCAGTATTTT	CASSPAGTDTDTQYF
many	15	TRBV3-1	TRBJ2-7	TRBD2	TGTGCCAGCAGTCAAGGACTAGCGGGAAACTACGAGCAGTACTTC	CASSQGLAGNYEQYF
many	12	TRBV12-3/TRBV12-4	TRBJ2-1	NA	TGTGCCAGCAGTACTACGCTTGGTGAGCAGTTCTTC	CASSTTLGEQFF
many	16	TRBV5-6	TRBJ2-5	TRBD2	TGTGCCAGCAGCGTCGTGAGTCGGGAGGGGGAAGAGACCCAGTACTTC	CASSVVSREGEETQYF
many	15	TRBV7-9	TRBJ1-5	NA	TGTGCCAGCAGCCCCCCGGGGTTAGGCAATCAGCCCCAGCATTTT	CASSPPGLGNQPQHF
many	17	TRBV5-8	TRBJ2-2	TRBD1	TGTGCCAGCAGCTCAAATACCGGGACAGGGTACACCGGGGAGCTGTTTTTT	CASSSNTGTGYTGELFF
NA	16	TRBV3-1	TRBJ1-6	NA	TGTGCCAGCAGCCAAGGGGGGGGCACGGATAATTCACCCCTCCACTTT	CASSQGGGTDNSPLHF
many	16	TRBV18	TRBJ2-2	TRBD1	TGTGCCAGCTCACCTCGTACAGGGGCTCCCACCGGGGAGCTGTTTTTT	CASSPRTGAPTGELFF
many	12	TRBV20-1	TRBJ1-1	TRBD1	TGCAGTGGCGGACAGGGGGGATTTTCAGCTTTCTTT	CSGGQGGFSAFF
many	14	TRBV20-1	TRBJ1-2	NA	TGCAGTGCTAGACCCGCAACCTCTAACTATGGCTACACCTTC	CSARPATSNYGYTF
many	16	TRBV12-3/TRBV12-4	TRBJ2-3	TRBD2	TGTGCCAGCAGTCCTAACCGGGGGGGAGTAGGAGATACGCAGTATTTT	CASSPNRGGVGDTQYF
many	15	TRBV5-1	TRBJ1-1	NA	TGCGCCAGCAGCTTTGGAGGGGACGTAGGCACTGAAGCTTTCTTT	CASSFGGDVGTEAFF
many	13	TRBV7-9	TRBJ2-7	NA	TGTGCCAGCAGCCCCGGTCGCTCCTACGAGCAGTACTTC	CASSPGRSYEQYF
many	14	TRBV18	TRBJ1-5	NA	TGTGCCAGCTCACCACCGGGCTGGGACCAGCCCCAGCATTTT	CASSPPGWDQPQHF
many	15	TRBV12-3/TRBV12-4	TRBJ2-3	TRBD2	TGTGCCAGCAGTTTTGTGGGGGGGAGCACAGATACGCAGTATTTT	CASSFVGGSTDTQYF
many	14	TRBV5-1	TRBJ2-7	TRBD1	TGCGCCACCGCCCCGACAGGGGGTATCTACGAGCAGTACTTC	CATAPTGGIYEQYF
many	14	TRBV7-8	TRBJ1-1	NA	TGTGCCAGCAGCTTTCAGGGCGGAAACACTGAAGCTTTCTTT	CASSFQGGNTEAFF
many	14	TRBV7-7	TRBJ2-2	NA	TGTGCCAGCCGGGTAGGGGTTGATACCGGGGAGCTGTTTTTT	CASRVGVDTGELFF
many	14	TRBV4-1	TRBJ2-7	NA	TGCGCCAGCAGCCATAGAATGGATTCCTACGAGCAGTACTTC	CASSHRMDSYEQYF
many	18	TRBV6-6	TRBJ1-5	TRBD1	TGTGCCAGCAGGGGACCGCCGACAGGGGCATATAGCAATCAGCCCCAGAATTTT	CASRGPPTGAYSNQPQNF
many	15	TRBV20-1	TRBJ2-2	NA	TGCAGTGCTATGCCTCCGACAGTAGGCACCGGGGAGCTGTTTTTT	CSAMPPTVGTGELFF
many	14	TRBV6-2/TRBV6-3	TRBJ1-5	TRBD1	TGTGCCAGCAGACCCGGACAGGGCGGTCAGCCCCAGCATTTT	CASRPGQGGQPQHF
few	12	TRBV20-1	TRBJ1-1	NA	TGCAGTGCCCCCAGGGGAAAAGGGGAGAAGATCTTT	CSAPRGKGEKIF
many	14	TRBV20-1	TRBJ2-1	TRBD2	TGCAGTGCTAATAGCGGGGGTTCCTACAATGAGCAGTTCTTC	CSANSGGSYNEQFF
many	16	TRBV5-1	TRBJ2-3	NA	TGCGCCAGCAGCTTGTTATTACAGGGAAGCACAGATACGCAGTATTTT	CASSLLLQGSTDTQYF
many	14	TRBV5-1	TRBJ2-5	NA	TGCGCCAGCAGCCCCACTCCCGGCCAAGAGACCCAGTACTTC	CASSPTPGQETQYF